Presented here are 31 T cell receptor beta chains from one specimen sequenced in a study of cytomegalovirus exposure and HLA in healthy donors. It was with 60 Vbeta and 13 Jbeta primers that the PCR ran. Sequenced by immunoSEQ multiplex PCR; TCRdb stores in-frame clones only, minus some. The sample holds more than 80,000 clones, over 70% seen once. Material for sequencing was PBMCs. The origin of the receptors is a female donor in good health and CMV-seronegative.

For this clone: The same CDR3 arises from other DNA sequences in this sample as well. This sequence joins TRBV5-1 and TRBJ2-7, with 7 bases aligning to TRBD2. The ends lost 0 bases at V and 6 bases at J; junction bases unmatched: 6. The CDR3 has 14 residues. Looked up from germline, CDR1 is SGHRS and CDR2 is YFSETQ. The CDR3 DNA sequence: TGCGCCAGCAGCTTGGCGGCGGGAGTGGGCGAGCAGTACTTC. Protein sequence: CASSLAAGVGEQYF.

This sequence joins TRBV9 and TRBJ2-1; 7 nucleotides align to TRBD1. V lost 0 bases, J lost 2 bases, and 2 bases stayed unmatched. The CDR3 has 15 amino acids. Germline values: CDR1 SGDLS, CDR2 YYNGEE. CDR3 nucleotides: TGTGCCAGCAGCGTAGATGGGACAGCCTACAATGAGCAGTTCTTC. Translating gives CASSVDGTAYNEQFF.

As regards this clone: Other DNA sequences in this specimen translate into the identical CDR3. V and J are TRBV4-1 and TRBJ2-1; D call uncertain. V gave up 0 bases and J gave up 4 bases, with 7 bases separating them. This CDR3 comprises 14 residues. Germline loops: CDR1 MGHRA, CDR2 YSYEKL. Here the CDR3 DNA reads TGCGCCAGCAGCCAAGAAACAGCATACAATGAGCAGTTCTTC. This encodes CASSQETAYNEQFF.

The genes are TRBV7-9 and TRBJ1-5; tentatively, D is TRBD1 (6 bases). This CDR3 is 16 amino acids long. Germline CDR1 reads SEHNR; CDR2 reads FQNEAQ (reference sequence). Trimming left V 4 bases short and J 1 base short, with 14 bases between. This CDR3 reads CASSSGTLGSNQPQHF. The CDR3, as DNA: TGTGCCAGCAGCTCCGGGACACTGGGGAGCAATCAGCCCCAGCATTTT.

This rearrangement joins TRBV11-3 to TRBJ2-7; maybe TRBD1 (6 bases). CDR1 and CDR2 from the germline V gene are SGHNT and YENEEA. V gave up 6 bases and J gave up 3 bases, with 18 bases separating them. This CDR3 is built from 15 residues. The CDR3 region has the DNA TGTGCCAGCAGACCGGCTGAACCGGGACACTACGAGCAGTACTTC. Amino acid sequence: CASRPAEPGHYEQYF.

The CDR3 loop is CASSQDRDTEAFF. Written as DNA, the CDR3 is TGCGCCAGCAGCCAAGACAGGGACACTGAAGCTTTCTTT. The V and J genes are TRBV4-1 and TRBJ1-1; a weak D match, TRBD1 (5 bases). The CDR3 extends over 13 amino acids. In germline, CDR1 is MGHRA, CDR2 YSYEKL. V lost 0 bases, J lost 3 bases, and 5 bases lay in between.

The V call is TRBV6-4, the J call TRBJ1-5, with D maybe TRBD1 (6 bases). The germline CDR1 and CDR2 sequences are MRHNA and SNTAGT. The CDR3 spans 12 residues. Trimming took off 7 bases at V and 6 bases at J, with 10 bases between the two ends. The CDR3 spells CASNWGRQPQHF. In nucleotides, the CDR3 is TGTGCCAGCAATTGGGGGCGTCAGCCCCAGCATTTT.

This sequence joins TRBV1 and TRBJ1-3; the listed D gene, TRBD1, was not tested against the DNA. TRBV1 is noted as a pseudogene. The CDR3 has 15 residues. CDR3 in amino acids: CTSSPLDRGLYTIYF. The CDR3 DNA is TGCACCAGCAGCCCGCTCGACAGGGGGCTTTACACCATATATTTT.

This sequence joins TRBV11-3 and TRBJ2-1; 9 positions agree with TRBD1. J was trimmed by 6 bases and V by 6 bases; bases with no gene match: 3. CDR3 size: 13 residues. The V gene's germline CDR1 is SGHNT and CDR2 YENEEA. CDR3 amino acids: CASSLGQGNEQFF. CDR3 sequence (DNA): TGTGCCAGCAGTTTGGGACAGGGCAATGAGCAGTTCTTC.

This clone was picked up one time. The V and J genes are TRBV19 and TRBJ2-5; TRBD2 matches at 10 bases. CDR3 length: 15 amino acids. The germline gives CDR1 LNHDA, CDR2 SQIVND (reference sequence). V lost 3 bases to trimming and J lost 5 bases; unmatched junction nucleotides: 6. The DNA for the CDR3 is TGTGCCAGTAGTATGCTAGCGGGAGTAGGTGAGACCCAGTACTTC. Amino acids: CASSMLAGVGETQYF.

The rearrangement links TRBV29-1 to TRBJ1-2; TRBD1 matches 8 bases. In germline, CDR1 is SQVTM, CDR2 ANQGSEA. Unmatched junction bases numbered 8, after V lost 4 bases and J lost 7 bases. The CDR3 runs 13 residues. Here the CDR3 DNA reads TGCAGCGTTGGAACAGGGGGGGGTTTTGGCTACACCTTC. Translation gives CSVGTGGGFGYTF.

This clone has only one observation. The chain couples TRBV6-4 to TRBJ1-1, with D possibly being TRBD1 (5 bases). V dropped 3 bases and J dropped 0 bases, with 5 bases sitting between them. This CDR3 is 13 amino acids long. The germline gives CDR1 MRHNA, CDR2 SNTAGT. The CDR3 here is CASSETVNTEAFF. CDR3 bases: TGTGCCAGCAGTGAGACAGTGAACACTGAAGCTTTCTTT.

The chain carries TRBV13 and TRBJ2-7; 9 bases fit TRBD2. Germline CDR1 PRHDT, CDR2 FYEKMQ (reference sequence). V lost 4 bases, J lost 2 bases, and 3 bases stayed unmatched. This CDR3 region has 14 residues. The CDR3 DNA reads TGTGCCAGCAGCTCCGGACTAGCGACCTACGAGCAGTACTTC. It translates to CASSSGLATYEQYF. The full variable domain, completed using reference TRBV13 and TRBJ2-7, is AAGVIQSPRHLIKEKRETATLKCYPIPRHDTVYWYQQGPGQDPQFLISFYEKMQSDKGSIPDRFSAQQFSDYHSELNMSSLELGDSALYFCASSSGLATYEQYFGPGTRLTVT.

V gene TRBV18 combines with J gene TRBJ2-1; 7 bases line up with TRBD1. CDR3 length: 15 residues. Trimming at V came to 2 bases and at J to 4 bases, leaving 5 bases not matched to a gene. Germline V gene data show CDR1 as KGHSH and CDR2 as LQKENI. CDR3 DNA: TGTGCCAGCTCACCAGCCACAGGGGCGTACAATGAGCAGTTCTTC. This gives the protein CASSPATGAYNEQFF.

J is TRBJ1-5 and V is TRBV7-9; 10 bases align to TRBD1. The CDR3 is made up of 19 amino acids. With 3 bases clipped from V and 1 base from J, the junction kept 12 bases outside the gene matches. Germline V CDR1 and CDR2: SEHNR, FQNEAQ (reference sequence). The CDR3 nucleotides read TGTGCCAGCAGCTTCGGGACAGGGGCACTCCCGTACAGCAATCAGCCCCAGCATTTT. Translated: CASSFGTGALPYSNQPQHF. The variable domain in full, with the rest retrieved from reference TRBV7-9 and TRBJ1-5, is DTGVSQNPRHKITKRGQNVTFRCDPISEHNRLYWYRQTLGQGPEFLTYFQNEAQLEKSRLLSDRFSAERPKGSFSTLEIQRTEQGDSAMYLCASSFGTGALPYSNQPQHFGDGTRLSIL.

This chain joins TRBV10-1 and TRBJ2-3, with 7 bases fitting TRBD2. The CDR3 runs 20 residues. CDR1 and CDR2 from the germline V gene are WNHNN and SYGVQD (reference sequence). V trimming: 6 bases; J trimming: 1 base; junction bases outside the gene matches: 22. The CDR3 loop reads CASSSGGAGLARARTDTQYF. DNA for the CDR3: TGCGCCAGCAGCTCGGGAGGAGCGGGGCTAGCACGTGCGCGCACAGATACGCAGTATTTT.

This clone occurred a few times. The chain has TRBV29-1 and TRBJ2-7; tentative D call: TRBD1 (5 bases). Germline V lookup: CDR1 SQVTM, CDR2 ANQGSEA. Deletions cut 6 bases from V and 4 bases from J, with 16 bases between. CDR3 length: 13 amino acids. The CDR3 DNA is TGCAGCGTCACAGACAGAGTCCTTTACGAGCAGTACTTC. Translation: CSVTDRVLYEQYF.

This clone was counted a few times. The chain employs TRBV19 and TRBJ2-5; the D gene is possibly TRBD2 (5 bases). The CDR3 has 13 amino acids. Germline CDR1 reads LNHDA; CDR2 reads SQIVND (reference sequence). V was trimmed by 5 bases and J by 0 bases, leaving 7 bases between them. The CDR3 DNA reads TGTGCCAGTAGTCCGAGGGACCAAGAGACCCAGTACTTC. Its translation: CASSPRDQETQYF.

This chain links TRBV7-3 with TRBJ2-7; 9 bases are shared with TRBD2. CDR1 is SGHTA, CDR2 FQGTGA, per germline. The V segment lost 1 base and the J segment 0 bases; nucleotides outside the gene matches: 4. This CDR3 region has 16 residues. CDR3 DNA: TGTGCCAGCAGCTTAAAGGCGGGAGGGAGCTCCTACGAGCAGTACTTC. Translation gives CASSLKAGGSSYEQYF.

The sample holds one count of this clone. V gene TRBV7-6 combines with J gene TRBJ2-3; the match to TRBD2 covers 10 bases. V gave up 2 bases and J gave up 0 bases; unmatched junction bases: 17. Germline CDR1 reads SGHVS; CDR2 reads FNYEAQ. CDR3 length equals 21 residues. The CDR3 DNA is TGTGCCAGCAGCTTAAGTGGTTACGGGGATCTAGCGGGAGTTAGCACAGATACGCAGTATTTT. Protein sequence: CASSLSGYGDLAGVSTDTQYF.

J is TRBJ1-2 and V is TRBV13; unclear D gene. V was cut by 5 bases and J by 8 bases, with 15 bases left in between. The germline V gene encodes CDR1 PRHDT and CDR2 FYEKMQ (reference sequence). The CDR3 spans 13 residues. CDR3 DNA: TGTGCCAGCAGCGCTGACATAAGGCACGGCTACACCTTC. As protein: CASSADIRHGYTF.

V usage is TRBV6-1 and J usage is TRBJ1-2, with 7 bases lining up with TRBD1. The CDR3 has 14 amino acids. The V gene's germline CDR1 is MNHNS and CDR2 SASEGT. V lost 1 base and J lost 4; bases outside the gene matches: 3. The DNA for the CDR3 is TGTGCCAGCAGTGAAGTGACAGGGACCTATGGCTACACCTTC. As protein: CASSEVTGTYGYTF.

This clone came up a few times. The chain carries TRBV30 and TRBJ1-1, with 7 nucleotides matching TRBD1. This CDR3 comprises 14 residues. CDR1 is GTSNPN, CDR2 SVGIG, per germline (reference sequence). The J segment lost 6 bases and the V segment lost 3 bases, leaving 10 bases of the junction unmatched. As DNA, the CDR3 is TGTGCCTGGAGCTCCGGGACAGCTAATGCTGAAGCTTTCTTT. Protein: CAWSSGTANAEAFF.

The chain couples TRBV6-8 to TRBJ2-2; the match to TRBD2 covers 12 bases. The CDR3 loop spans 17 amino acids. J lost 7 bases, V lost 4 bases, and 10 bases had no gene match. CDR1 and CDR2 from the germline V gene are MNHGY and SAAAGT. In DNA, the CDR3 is TGTGCCAGCAGTTGGTTCTCTAGCGGGAGGGCGGGCGGGGAGCTGTTTTTT. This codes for CASSWFSSGRAGGELFF.

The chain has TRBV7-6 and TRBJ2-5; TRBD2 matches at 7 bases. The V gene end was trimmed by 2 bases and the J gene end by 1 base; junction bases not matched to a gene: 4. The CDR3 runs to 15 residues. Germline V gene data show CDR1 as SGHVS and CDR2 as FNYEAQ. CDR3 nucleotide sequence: TGTGCCAGCAGCTTAAGTGGACTAGTCCAAGAGACCCAGTACTTC. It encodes CASSLSGLVQETQYF.

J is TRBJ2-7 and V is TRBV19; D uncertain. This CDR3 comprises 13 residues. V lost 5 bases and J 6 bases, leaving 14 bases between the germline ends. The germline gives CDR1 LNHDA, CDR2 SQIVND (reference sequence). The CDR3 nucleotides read TGTGCCAGTAGTGTCCTATCCTATACCGAGCAGTACTTC. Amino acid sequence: CASSVLSYTEQYF.

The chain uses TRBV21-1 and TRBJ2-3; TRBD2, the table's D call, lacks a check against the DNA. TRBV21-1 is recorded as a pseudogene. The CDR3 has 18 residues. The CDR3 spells CASSKLEREGMGSRGQYF. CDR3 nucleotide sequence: TGTGCCAGCAGCAAACTCGAGCGGGAGGGGATGGGGTCGAGGGGGCAGTATTTT.

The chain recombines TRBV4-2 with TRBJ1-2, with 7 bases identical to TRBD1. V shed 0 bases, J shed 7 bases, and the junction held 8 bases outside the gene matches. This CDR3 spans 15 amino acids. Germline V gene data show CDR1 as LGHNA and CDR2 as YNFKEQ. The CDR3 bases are TGTGCCAGCAGCCAAGAGACAGGGATGGTGTTTGGCTACACCTTC. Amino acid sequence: CASSQETGMVFGYTF.

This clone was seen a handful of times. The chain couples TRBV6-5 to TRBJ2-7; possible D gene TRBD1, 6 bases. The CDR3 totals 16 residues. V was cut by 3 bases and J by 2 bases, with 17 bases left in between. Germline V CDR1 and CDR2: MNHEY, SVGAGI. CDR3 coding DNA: TGTGCCAGCAGTTATGCGCAGGGACATGCCCCCTACGAGCAGTACTTC. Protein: CASSYAQGHAPYEQYF.

The CDR3 coding sequence is TGTGCCAGGTCCCGGGACAAGTATCAGCCCCAGCATTTT. Translated: CARSRDKYQPQHF. The chain employs TRBV2 and TRBJ1-5; possible D gene TRBD1, 6 bases. V was clipped by 9 bases and J by 5 bases, with 14 bases between them. The CDR3 extends over 13 amino acids. The germline CDR1 and CDR2 sequences are SNHLY and FYNNEI.

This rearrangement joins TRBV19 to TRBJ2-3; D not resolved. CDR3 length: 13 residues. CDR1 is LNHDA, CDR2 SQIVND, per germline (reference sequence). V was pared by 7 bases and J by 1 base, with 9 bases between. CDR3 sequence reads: CASTKAGTDTQYF. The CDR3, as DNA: TGTGCCAGTACCAAGGCGGGCACAGATACGCAGTATTTT.